This T cell receptor beta chain comes out of a study of regulatory T cells in long-lasting Graves disease. Time point defined: newly diagnosed GD, antithyroid drugs for less than 3 months. PBMC RNA was the source of the TCR library. This clonotype was seen just once. Its antigen is currently unknown. Mismatch with germline at one junction end may stem from a read error. Study-wide results and caveats: Between persistent patients, 2,500 to 3,500 public clonotypes were shared, exceeding the 966 shared between new patients. Persistent Graves' disease cases displayed lower TCR diversity than newly diagnosed ones.

The CDR3 length is 13 residues. Germline loops: CDR1 SGHDT, CDR2 YYEEEE. Arm-PCR of CDR3 regions with iRepertoire HTBI primers generated TCR beta libraries. TCRdb re-analysed the multiplex PCR reads in MiXCR, keeping a single row per CDR3 protein. The table shows a few hundred thousand distinct CDR3 sequences, with 15% to 20% occurring only once. This sample was shared with a second study, whose subject was T cells in Graves' hyperthyroidism and ophthalmopathy. As reported in that work: Diagnoses used clinical symptoms, serum thyroxine and TRAb, thyroid ultrasound and orbital computed tomography. A set of HTBI primers served as the primers for a first-round RT-PCR of the TCR CDR3.

J is TRBJ1-1 and V is TRBV5-6; D possibly corresponds to TRBD1 (6 bases). The sample in question was peripheral blood mononuclear cells (PBMCs), obtained at new diagnosis, from a patient treated with antithyroid drugs. This TCR was recovered from a woman between 18 and 29 years old with Graves disease. The CDR3 DNA follows: TGTGCCGGCAGCTTAAACGACAGGACTGAAGCTTTCTTT. Protein sequence: CAGSLNDRTEAFF.